The clone carrying this TCR beta chain was seen many times. Its antigen is not identified. The authors prepared the TCRbeta library with unique molecular identifiers. TCRdb redid the calling of the PCR reads with MiXCR, one entry per CDR3 protein. This sample has 200,000 to 250,000 distinct CDR3 sequences, with roughly 6.6% found just once. This specimen comes from a study of T-cell reconstitution after alpha-beta-depleted transplantation in children. General study results and limits: T-cell counts and diversity at one year following transplant were attributed mainly to newly produced T cells. High day-60 TCRbeta diversity in some patients came from surviving recipient T cells and thymic progenitors. The study reportedly traced alpha-beta T cells about two months after transplant to several hundred expanded graft clones.

The germline V gene encodes CDR1 SGHTA and CDR2 FQGNSA. The CDR3 has 13 amino acids. V was shortened by 1 base and J by 0 bases, with 4 bases between the two germline ends. The TCR sequence derives from a boy between 2 and 10 years old with acute lymphoblastic leukemia, due to receive a stem cell transplant. The input for sequencing was PBMCs, taken before TCRalphabeta/CD19-depleted stem cell transplant. The gene calls are TRBV7-2 and TRBJ2-7; D is unclear. CDR3 coding DNA: TGTGCCAGCAGCTTAGGACACTCCTACGAGCAGTACTTC. Encoded protein: CASSLGHSYEQYF.